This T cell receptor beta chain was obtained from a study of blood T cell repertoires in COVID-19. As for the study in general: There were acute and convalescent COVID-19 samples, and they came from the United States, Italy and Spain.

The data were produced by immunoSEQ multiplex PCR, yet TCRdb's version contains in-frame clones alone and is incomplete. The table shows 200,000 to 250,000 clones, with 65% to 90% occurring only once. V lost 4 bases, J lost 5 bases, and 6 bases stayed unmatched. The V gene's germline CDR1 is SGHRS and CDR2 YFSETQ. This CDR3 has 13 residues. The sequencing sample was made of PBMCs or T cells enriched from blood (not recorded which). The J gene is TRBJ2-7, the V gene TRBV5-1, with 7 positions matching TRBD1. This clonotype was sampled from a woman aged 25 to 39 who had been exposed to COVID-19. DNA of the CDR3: TGCGCCAGCAGCCCACAGGGGCCCCACGAGCAGTACTTC. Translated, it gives CASSPQGPHEQYF.